This T cell receptor beta chain stems from a study of identical twins. TCRdb redid the calling of the 5' RACE reads with MiXCR, one entry per CDR3 protein. The sample contains about 530,000 distinct CDR3 sequences, over 12% of which appear only once. This CDR3 contains 16 residues. Germline V gene sequence: CDR1 SGHVS, CDR2 FNYEAQ. The junction had 4 bases not matched to a gene; V was cut back by 1 base and J by 0 bases. The sample was also reused in another study, on yellow fever vaccine responses in identical twins. That source notes: As reported, the vaccine T cell response of twins seemed partly convergent and partly personalized.

The chain combines TRBV7-6 with TRBJ2-3, with 7 bases lining up with TRBD1. The material sequenced was CD4+ T cells sorted from blood. The source is a woman younger than 35 in good health. This chain's CDR3 is CASSLEGAYSTDTQYF. In nucleotides, the CDR3 is TGTGCCAGCAGCTTAGAGGGGGCTTATAGCACAGATACGCAGTATTTT.